This T cell receptor (beta chain) appears in the sequencing data of a study of T cell changes during pregnancy in multiple sclerosis. V lost 5 bases, J lost 6 bases, and 17 bases stayed unmatched. The germline V gene has CDR1 LNHDA and CDR2 SQIVND (reference sequence). This CDR3 is built from 17 residues. Repertoires were generated with immunoSEQ multiplex PCR, while TCRdb's copy carries only in-frame clones and drops some. The table lists about 36,000 clones, roughly nine tenths of them singletons, with over 0.45% in the top ten. V usage is TRBV19 and J usage is TRBJ1-2, with TRBD1 matching 8 bases. The source material was CD4+ T cells from peripheral blood mononuclear cells, sampled after pregnancy. This clonotype originated in a female donor with multiple sclerosis, enrolled in a pregnancy study. DNA for the CDR3: TGTGCCAGTAGTGCCTCTGGGACAGGCCGACCTCGAGATGGCTACACCTTC. Amino acids: CASSASGTGRPRDGYTF.